These 32 T cell receptor beta chains came from one sample sequenced in a study of blood T cell repertoires in COVID-19. Using immunoSEQ multiplex PCR, the repertoire was profiled, and TCRdb retains in-frame clones only, with some absent. The data contain roughly 160,000 clones, 65% to 85% of them singletons. Sequenced material: PBMCs or T cells enriched from blood (not recorded which). The receptors were sampled from a woman aged 60 to 75 who had recovered from COVID-19.

The J gene is TRBJ2-7, the V gene TRBV18, with 8 bases identical to TRBD2. Germline-derived CDR1 and CDR2 are KGHSH and LQKENI. With 2 bases clipped from V and 3 bases from J, the junction kept 6 bases outside the gene matches. The CDR3 contains 15 residues. CDR3 coding DNA: TGTGCCAGCTCACCAGGAAGCGGGAGTAGCTACGAGCAGTACTTC. It codes for CASSPGSGSSYEQYF.

The V gene is TRBV2, the J gene TRBJ1-1; D unclear. CDR3 length: 10 amino acids. Trimming removed 8 bases at V and 9 bases at J, with 10 bases between. Germline loops: CDR1 SNHLY, CDR2 FYNNEI. The CDR3 sequence: CASEVSKAFF. CDR3 DNA sequence: TGTGCCAGCGAGGTCTCAAAAGCTTTCTTT.

For this clone: Other nucleotide sequences in the sample specify the same CDR3. V usage is TRBV2 and J usage is TRBJ1-1, with a tentative D call TRBD1 (6 bases). Per germline, CDR1 SNHLY and CDR2 FYNNEI. Trimming shortened V by 7 bases and J by 10 bases, and 19 bases separated the two germline ends. This CDR3 region has 13 residues. The CDR3 protein is CASTGAGGLSAFF. In DNA form, the CDR3 reads TGTGCCAGCACGGGGGCGGGGGGGCTTTCAGCTTTCTTT.

This clone was found a few times. The chain couples TRBV5-1 to TRBJ2-2; maybe TRBD2 (5 bases). The CDR3 has 13 amino acids. V was shortened by 4 bases and J by 15 bases, with 19 bases between the two germline ends. The germline V gene has CDR1 SGHRS and CDR2 YFSETQ. The CDR3 loop is CASSGEGAPVLFF. The CDR3 DNA reads TGCGCCAGCAGCGGAGAGGGCGCCCCGGTGTTGTTTTTT.

The rearrangement links TRBV5-1 to TRBJ2-5; TRBD2 matches 10 bases. In germline, CDR1 is SGHRS, CDR2 YFSETQ. CDR3 length equals 14 residues. Losses at the gene ends were 0 bases for V and 4 bases for J; bases not matched to a gene: 0. This chain's CDR3 is CASSLASGRETQYF. In nucleotides, the CDR3 is TGCGCCAGCAGCTTGGCTAGCGGGAGAGAGACCCAGTACTTC.

The rearrangement joins TRBV6-2 or TRBV6-3 to TRBJ1-5; D not certain. This CDR3 is 21 amino acids long. The V end was cut by 4 bases, the J end by 5 bases, with 33 bases between. Looked up from germline, CDR1 is MNHEY and CDR2 is SVGEGT. The CDR3 here is CASSLAPGGSLAQFTYQPQHF. Here the CDR3 DNA reads TGTGCCAGCAGTTTGGCCCCTGGCGGCAGTCTTGCCCAGTTTACTTATCAGCCCCAGCATTTT.

The V gene is TRBV30, the J gene TRBJ2-2; 8 nucleotides agree with TRBD2. The V gene's germline CDR1 is GTSNPN and CDR2 SVGIG (reference sequence). With 0 bases clipped from V and 6 bases from J, the junction kept 6 bases outside the gene matches. CDR3 length: 15 residues. This CDR3 reads CAWSVLSGIAGELFF. CDR3 sequence (DNA): TGTGCCTGGAGTGTACTTAGCGGGATTGCCGGGGAGCTGTTTTTT.

In this sample, this clone turned up once. The V call is TRBV4-1, the J call TRBJ2-1; 11 bases map to TRBD2. CDR3 size: 16 residues. Trimming cost V 4 bases and J 5 bases; bases outside gene matches: 7. From germline, CDR1 is MGHRA and CDR2 YSYEKL. CDR3 nucleotides: TGCGCCAGCAGCCGTTATTTTAGCGGGAGGGACAATGAGCAGTTCTTC. Translation gives CASSRYFSGRDNEQFF.

V gene TRBV18 combines with J gene TRBJ2-1; no definite D call. Trimming removed 0 bases at V and 2 bases at J, with 14 bases between. The CDR3 sequence is 17 residues long. Germline CDR1 KGHSH, CDR2 LQKENI. CDR3 region: CASSPPGLQAPYNEQFF. CDR3 sequence (DNA): TGTGCCAGCTCACCACCGGGCCTTCAGGCACCCTACAATGAGCAGTTCTTC.

V is TRBV10-1 and J is TRBJ1-5, with D perhaps matching TRBD1 (5 bases). CDR3 length equals 13 residues. The germline V gene encodes CDR1 WNHNN and CDR2 SYGVQD (reference sequence). Deletions cut 6 bases from V and 4 bases from J, with 10 bases between. The CDR3 is CASSDSRNQPQHF. The CDR3 coding sequence is TGCGCCAGCAGCGACAGCCGTAATCAGCCCCAGCATTTT.

The CDR3 DNA sequence: TGTGCCAGCAGTTACTCGTACAGGGGGAACACCGGGGAGCTGTTTTTT. It specifies CASSYSYRGNTGELFF. This chain links TRBV6-5 with TRBJ2-2, with TRBD1 matching 7 bases. The germline CDR1 and CDR2 sequences are MNHEY and SVGAGI. The V segment lost 0 bases and the J segment 1 base; nucleotides outside the gene matches: 2. CDR3 size: 16 residues.

This clone was counted only a few times. The gene calls are TRBV5-1 and TRBJ1-6; D is ambiguous. The CDR3 has 17 residues. V lost 4 bases and J lost 6, with 20 bases in between. Germline lookup yields CDR1 SGHRS and CDR2 YFSETQ. The CDR3 sequence is CASSPSGSTIGNSPLHF. The DNA of the CDR3 is TGCGCCAGCAGCCCATCCGGGTCGACGATCGGTAATTCACCCCTCCACTTT. Supplemented by reference TRBV5-1 and TRBJ1-6, the full variable domain reads KAGVTQTPRYLIKTRGQQVTLSCSPISGHRSVSWYQQTPGQGLQFLFEYFSETQRNKGNFPGRFSGRQFSNSRSEMNVSTLELGDSALYLCASSPSGSTIGNSPLHFGNGTRLTVT.

V and J are TRBV2 and TRBJ1-3; the D is unclear. Trimming took 8 bases from V and 6 from J, leaving 20 bases between them. Germline V gives CDR1 SNHLY, CDR2 FYNNEI. The CDR3 length is 15 residues. In DNA form, the CDR3 reads TGTGCCAGCGGGAGGTTGGGCCAGATCTTAAACACCATATATTTT. This codes for CASGRLGQILNTIYF. Complete variable domain (other parts from reference TRBV2 and TRBJ1-3): EPEVTQTPSHQVTQMGQEVILRCVPISNHLYFYWYRQILGQKVEFLVSFYNNEISEKSEIFDDQFSVERPDGSNFTLKIRSTKLEDSAMYFCASGRLGQILNTIYFGEGSWLTVV.

This chain uses TRBV28 with TRBJ2-7; D might be TRBD1 (6 bases). CDR1 MDHEN and CDR2 SYDVKM come from the germline V gene. V was pared by 4 bases and J by 2 bases, with 15 bases between. This CDR3 region has 15 residues. CDR3 sequence reads: CASSSPGQPTYEQYF. DNA of the CDR3: TGTGCCAGCAGTTCGCCTGGACAGCCAACCTACGAGCAGTACTTC.

The chain uses TRBV6-6 and TRBJ2-7, with TRBD2 matching 12 bases. J lost 4 bases, V lost 0 bases, and 1 base had no gene match. This CDR3 has 15 amino acids. Germline loops: CDR1 MNHNY, CDR2 SVGAGI (reference sequence). CDR3 sequence reads: CASSYSTSGGYEQYF. CDR3 DNA: TGTGCCAGCAGTTACTCGACTAGCGGGGGTTACGAGCAGTACTTC.

J is TRBJ2-1 and V is TRBV6-5, with a possible D match to TRBD2 (5 bases). The CDR3 spans 15 residues. V was shortened by 0 bases and J by 8 bases, with 14 bases between the two germline ends. Per the germline V gene, CDR1 is MNHEY and CDR2 is SVGAGI. In DNA form, the CDR3 reads TGTGCCAGCAGTTACTCCCCCTTCACCGGGGATGAGCAGTTCTTC. Protein product: CASSYSPFTGDEQFF.

The chain employs TRBV9 and TRBJ2-2; 14 bases are shared with TRBD2. J was trimmed by 6 bases and V by 2 bases; bases with no gene match: 9. The germline V gene has CDR1 SGDLS and CDR2 YYNGEE. The CDR3 loop spans 18 amino acids. Here the CDR3 DNA reads TGTGCCAGCAGCGTGGGGGGACTAGCGGGAGAATCCGCCGGGGAGCTGTTTTTT. As protein: CASSVGGLAGESAGELFF.

The chain couples TRBV5-1 to TRBJ1-2, with 7 bases that match TRBD1. The CDR3 has 16 amino acids. Germline V gene data show CDR1 as SGHRS and CDR2 as YFSETQ. V lost 1 base to trimming and J lost 4 bases; unmatched junction nucleotides: 10. The DNA of the CDR3 is TGCGCCAGCAGCTTGTCCTCCGGACAGGTCTTCTATGGCTACACCTTC. This encodes CASSLSSGQVFYGYTF.

The chain couples TRBV4-1 to TRBJ2-4, with TRBD2 as a possible D gene (7 bases). The ends were cut back, 4 bases at V and 2 bases at J, with 18 bases in the middle. The CDR3 length is 17 residues. The germline CDR1 and CDR2 sequences are MGHRA and YSYEKL. DNA of the CDR3: TGCGCCAGCAGCCCTCCCCCCGCGGGGGCGACCAAAAACATTCAGTACTTC. It is translated as CASSPPPAGATKNIQYF.

The chain uses TRBV2 and TRBJ1-2; no definite D call. This CDR3 comprises 13 residues. Germline V gene data show CDR1 as SNHLY and CDR2 as FYNNEI. The ends were cut back, 2 bases at V and 2 bases at J, with 6 bases in the middle. The CDR3 sequence is CASSEIENYGYTF. CDR3 sequence (DNA): TGTGCCAGCAGTGAAATTGAGAACTATGGCTACACCTTC.

By proportion, this clone is large. The gene calls are TRBV2 and TRBJ2-1; 9 bases fit TRBD1. With 0 bases clipped from V and 7 bases from J, the junction kept 4 bases outside the gene matches. CDR1 is SNHLY and CDR2 is FYNNEI in the germline V gene. The CDR3 is 15 residues long. The CDR3 sequence: CASSEAGQGQNEQFF. The CDR3 coding sequence is TGTGCCAGCAGTGAAGCGGGACAGGGACAAAATGAGCAGTTCTTC.

The gene calls are TRBV28 and TRBJ1-4, with D possibly matching TRBD1 (6 bases). The length of the CDR3 is 16 residues. V gave up 5 bases and J gave up 4 bases, with 17 bases separating them. From germline, CDR1 is MDHEN and CDR2 SYDVKM. The CDR3 DNA is TGTGCCAGCAGTACAAAAGGACAGCCCAGTAATGAAAAACTGTTTTTT. It codes for CASSTKGQPSNEKLFF.

The J gene is TRBJ2-3, the V gene TRBV27; a possible D gene is TRBD1 (6 bases). CDR1 is MNHEY and CDR2 is SMNVEV in the germline V gene (reference sequence). Trimming removed 3 bases at V and 1 base at J, with 17 bases between. The CDR3 has 17 residues. The chain's CDR3 is CASSFGGSRRGTDTQYF. CDR3 coding DNA: TGTGCCAGCAGTTTTGGGGGCAGTAGGAGAGGCACAGATACGCAGTATTTT.

V and J are TRBV3-1 (or the pseudogene TRBV3-2) and TRBJ2-7; 9 bases are shared with TRBD1. With V trimmed by 5 bases and J by 0 bases, 5 bases remained unmatched. Germline lookup yields CDR1 LGHDT and CDR2 YNNKEL (reference sequence). The CDR3 contains 15 residues. The CDR3 DNA reads as TGTGCCAGCAGCGATACAGGGGGCGGCTCCTACGAGCAGTACTTC. It codes for CASSDTGGGSYEQYF.

This clone has a handful of counts. V and J are TRBV2 and TRBJ2-2; a weak D match, TRBD1 (6 bases). Germline V gene lookup returns CDR1 SNHLY and CDR2 FYNNEI. The CDR3 is made up of 14 amino acids. V was shortened by 6 bases and J by 6 bases, with 14 bases between the two germline ends. CDR3 nucleotide sequence: TGTGCCAGCAGCCCGGGACCAGGGGCCGGGGAGCTGTTTTTT. Protein sequence: CASSPGPGAGELFF.

The V and J genes are TRBV3-1 (or the pseudogene TRBV3-2) and TRBJ1-2, with D perhaps TRBD1 (6 bases). CDR1 and CDR2 from the germline V gene are LGHDT and YNNKEL (reference sequence). Trimming took 0 bases from V and 6 from J, leaving 17 bases between them. The CDR3 has 16 residues. The CDR3 DNA reads as TGTGCCAGCAGCCAAGATCCAGGGGTCCCCCTCGATGGCTACACCTTC. Residues: CASSQDPGVPLDGYTF.

This clone was detected a few times. The chain is built from TRBV27 and TRBJ1-6; D uncertain. Deletions cut 3 bases from V and 0 bases from J, with 12 bases between. Germline V gives CDR1 MNHEY, CDR2 SMNVEV (reference sequence). The CDR3 covers 17 residues. CDR3 bases: TGTGCCAGCAGTTTCGACTCCCGCAGCTCCTATAATTCACCCCTCCACTTT. Translation: CASSFDSRSSYNSPLHF.

The rearrangement joins TRBV6-5 to TRBJ1-1, with 8 positions matching TRBD1. This CDR3 region has 15 residues. Germline CDR1 MNHEY, CDR2 SVGAGI. V trimming: 0 bases; J trimming: 6 bases; junction bases outside the gene matches: 6. The DNA of the CDR3 is TGTGCCAGCAGTTACTCTGGACAGGGATTGTCTGAAGCTTTCTTT. This gives the protein CASSYSGQGLSEAFF.

The rearrangement links TRBV3-1 (or the pseudogene TRBV3-2) to TRBJ2-5; 7 bases are a match to TRBD2. This CDR3 comprises 14 residues. Germline CDR1 LGHDT, CDR2 YNNKEL (reference sequence). Unmatched junction bases numbered 8, after V lost 3 bases and J lost 7 bases. The CDR3 sequence is CASSQTTGGGTQYF. CDR3 DNA sequence: TGTGCCAGCAGCCAGACGACGGGGGGAGGGACCCAGTACTTC.

The chain recombines TRBV9 with TRBJ1-6; 8 bases agree with TRBD1. Trimming removed 4 bases from V and 9 bases from J; junction bases left unmatched: 3. This CDR3 has 13 amino acids. Germline-derived CDR1 and CDR2 are SGDLS and YYNGEE. CDR3 nucleotides: TGTGCCAGCAGCCAGGGGACAGGTTCACCCCTCCACTTT. This translates into CASSQGTGSPLHF.

The chain employs TRBV10-1 and TRBJ2-2; 7 bases map to TRBD1. Losses at the gene ends were 4 bases for V and 2 bases for J; bases not matched to a gene: 4. There are 15 residues in the CDR3. The germline gives CDR1 WNHNN, CDR2 SYGVQD (reference sequence). CDR3 coding DNA: TGCGCCAGCAGTGGGGACAGCCTAAACACCGGGGAGCTGTTTTTT. As protein: CASSGDSLNTGELFF.

The chain recombines TRBV19 with TRBJ2-6; a possible D gene is TRBD2 (5 bases). The V and J ends lost 5 bases and 2 bases respectively, with 10 bases between them. The CDR3 extends over 15 amino acids. In germline, CDR1 is LNHDA, CDR2 SQIVND (reference sequence). CDR3 protein: CASSRGTAGANVLTF. The CDR3 DNA is TGTGCCAGTAGTCGGGGTACGGCTGGGGCCAACGTCCTGACTTTC.